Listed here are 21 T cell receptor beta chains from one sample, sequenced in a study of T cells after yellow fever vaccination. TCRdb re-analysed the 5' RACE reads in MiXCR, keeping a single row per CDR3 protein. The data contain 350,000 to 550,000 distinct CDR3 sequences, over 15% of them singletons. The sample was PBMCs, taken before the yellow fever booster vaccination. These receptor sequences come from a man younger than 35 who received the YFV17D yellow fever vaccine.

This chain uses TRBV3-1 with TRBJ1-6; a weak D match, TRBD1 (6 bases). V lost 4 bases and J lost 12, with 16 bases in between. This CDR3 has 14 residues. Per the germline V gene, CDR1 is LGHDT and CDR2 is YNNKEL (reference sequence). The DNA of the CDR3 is TGTGCCAGCAGCCGACAGGTGGTAGGGCGACCCCTCCACTTT. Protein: CASSRQVVGRPLHF. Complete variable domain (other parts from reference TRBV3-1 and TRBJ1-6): DTAVSQTPKYLVTQMGNDKSIKCEQNLGHDTMYWYKQDSKKFLKIMFSYNNKELIINETVPNRFSPKSPDKAHLNLHINSLELGDSAVYFCASSRQVVGRPLHFGNGTRLTVT.

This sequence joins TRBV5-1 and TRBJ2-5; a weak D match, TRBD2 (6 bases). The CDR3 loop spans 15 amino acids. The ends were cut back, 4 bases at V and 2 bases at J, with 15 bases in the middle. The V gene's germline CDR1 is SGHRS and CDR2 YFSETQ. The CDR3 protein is CASSVSRGKQETQYF. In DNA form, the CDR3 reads TGCGCCAGCAGCGTAAGCCGGGGGAAACAAGAGACCCAGTACTTC.

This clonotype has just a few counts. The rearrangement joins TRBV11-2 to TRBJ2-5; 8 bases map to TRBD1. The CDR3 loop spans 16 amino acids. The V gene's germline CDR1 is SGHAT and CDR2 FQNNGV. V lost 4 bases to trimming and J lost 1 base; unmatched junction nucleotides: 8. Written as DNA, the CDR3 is TGTGCCAGCAGCTCGGGACAGGTGGGGACCCAAGAGACCCAGTACTTC. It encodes CASSSGQVGTQETQYF.

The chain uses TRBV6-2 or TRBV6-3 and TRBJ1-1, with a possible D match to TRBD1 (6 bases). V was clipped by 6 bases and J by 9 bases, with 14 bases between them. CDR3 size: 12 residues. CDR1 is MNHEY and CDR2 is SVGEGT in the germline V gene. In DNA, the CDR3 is TGTGCCAGCAGCTCCGACAGGCGTAAAGCTTTCTTT. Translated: CASSSDRRKAFF.

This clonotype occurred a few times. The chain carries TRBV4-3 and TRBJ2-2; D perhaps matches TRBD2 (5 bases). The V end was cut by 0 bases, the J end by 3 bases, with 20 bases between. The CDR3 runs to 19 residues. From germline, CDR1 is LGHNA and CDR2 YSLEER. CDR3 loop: CASSQDGGPYRVDTGELFF. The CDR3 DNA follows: TGCGCCAGCAGCCAAGACGGAGGACCTTACCGGGTGGACACCGGGGAGCTGTTTTTT.

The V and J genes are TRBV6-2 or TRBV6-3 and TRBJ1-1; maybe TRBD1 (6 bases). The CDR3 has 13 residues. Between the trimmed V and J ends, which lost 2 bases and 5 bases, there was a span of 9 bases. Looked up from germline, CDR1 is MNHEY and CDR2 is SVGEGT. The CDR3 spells CASSYQQGTEAFF. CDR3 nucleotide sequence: TGTGCCAGCAGTTACCAACAGGGTACTGAAGCTTTCTTT.

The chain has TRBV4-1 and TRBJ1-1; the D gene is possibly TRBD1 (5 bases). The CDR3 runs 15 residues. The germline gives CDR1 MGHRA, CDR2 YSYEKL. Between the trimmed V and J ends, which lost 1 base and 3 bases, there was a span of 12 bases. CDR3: CASSQVPTAYTEAFF. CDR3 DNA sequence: TGCGCCAGCAGCCAAGTACCGACAGCCTACACTGAAGCTTTCTTT.

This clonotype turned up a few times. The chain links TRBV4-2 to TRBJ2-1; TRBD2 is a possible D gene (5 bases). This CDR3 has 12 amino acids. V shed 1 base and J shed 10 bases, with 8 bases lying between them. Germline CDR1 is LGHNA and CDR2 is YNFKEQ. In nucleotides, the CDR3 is TGTGCCAGCAGCCAAGGGACTGTCGAGCAGTTCTTC. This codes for CASSQGTVEQFF.

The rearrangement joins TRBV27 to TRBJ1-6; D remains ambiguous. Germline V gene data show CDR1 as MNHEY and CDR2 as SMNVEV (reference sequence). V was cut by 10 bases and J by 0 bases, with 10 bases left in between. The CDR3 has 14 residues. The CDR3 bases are TGTGCCACTCGGCCGGTCTCCTATAATTCACCCCTCCACTTT. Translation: CATRPVSYNSPLHF.

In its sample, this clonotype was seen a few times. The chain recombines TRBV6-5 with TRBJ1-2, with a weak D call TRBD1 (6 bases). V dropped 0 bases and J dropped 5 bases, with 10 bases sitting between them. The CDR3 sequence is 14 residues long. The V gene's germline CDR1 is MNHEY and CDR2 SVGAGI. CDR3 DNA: TGTGCCAGCAGTTACTCGGGGGCTCGGTATGGCTACACCTTC. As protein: CASSYSGARYGYTF.

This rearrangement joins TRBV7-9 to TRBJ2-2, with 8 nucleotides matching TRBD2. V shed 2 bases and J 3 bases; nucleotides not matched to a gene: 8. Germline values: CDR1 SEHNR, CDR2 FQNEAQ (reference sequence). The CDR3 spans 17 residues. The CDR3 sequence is CASSLTPGAGDTGELFF. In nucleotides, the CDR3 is TGTGCCAGCAGCTTAACCCCAGGAGCGGGGGACACCGGGGAGCTGTTTTTT.

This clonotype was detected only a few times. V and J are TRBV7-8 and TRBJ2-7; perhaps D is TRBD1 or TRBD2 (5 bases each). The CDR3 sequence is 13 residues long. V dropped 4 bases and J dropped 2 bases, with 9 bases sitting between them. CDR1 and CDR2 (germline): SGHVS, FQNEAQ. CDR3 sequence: CASSSGRTYEQYF. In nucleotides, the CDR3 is TGTGCCAGCAGCTCGGGACGGACCTACGAGCAGTACTTC. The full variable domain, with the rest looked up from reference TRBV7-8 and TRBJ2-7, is GAGVSQSPRYKVAKRGQDVALRCDPISGHVSLFWYQQALGQGPEFLTYFQNEAQLDKSGLPSDRFFAERPEGSVSTLKIQRTQQEDSAVYLCASSSGRTYEQYFGPGTRLTVT.

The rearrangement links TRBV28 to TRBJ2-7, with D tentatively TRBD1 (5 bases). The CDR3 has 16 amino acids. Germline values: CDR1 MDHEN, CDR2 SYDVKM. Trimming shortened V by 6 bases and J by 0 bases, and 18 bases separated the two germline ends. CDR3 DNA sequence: TGTGCCAGCAGGCCTGCGGTCGGCAGGGCCTCCTACGAGCAGTACGTC. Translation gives CASRPAVGRASYEQYV.

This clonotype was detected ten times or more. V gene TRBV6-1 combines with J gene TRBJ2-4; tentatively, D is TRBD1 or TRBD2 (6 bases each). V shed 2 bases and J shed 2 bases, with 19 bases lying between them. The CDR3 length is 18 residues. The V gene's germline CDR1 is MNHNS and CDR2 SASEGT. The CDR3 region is CASSEKKGGGLTKNIQYF. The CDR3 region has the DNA TGTGCCAGCAGTGAAAAGAAGGGGGGAGGATTGACCAAAAACATTCAGTACTTC.

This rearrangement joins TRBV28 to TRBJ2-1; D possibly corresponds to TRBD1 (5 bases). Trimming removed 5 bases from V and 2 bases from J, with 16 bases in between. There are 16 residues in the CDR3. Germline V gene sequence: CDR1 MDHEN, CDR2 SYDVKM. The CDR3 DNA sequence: TGTGCCAGCAGTCCATGGGGCGTCTCCCCCTACAATGAGCAGTTCTTC. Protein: CASSPWGVSPYNEQFF.

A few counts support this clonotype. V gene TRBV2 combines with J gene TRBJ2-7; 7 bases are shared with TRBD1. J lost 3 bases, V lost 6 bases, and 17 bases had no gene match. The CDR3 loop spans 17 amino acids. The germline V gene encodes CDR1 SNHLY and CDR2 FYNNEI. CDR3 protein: CASRKTPTGVWDYEQYF. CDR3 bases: TGTGCCAGCAGGAAGACGCCTACAGGGGTCTGGGACTACGAGCAGTACTTC.

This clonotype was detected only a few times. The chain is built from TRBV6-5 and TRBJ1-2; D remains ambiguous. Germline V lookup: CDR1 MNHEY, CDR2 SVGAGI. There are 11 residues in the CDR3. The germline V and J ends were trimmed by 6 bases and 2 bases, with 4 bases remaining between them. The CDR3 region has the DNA TGTGCCAGCAGGGACAACTATGGCTACACCTTC. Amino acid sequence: CASRDNYGYTF.

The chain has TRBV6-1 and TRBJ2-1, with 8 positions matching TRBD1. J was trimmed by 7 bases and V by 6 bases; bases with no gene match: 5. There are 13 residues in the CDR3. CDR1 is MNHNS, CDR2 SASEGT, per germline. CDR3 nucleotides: TGTGCCAGCAGGGGGACAGGTTCAAATGAGCAGTTCTTC. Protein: CASRGTGSNEQFF.

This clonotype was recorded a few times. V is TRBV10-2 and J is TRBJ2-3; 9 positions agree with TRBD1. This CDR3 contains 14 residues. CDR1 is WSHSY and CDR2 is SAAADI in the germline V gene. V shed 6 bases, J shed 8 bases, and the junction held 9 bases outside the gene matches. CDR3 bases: TGCGCCAGCAGGAGGGACAGGGACCACGGTACGCAGTATTTT. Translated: CASRRDRDHGTQYF.

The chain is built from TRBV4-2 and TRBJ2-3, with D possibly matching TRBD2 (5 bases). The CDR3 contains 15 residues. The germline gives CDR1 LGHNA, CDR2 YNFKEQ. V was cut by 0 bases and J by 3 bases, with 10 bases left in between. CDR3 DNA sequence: TGTGCCAGCAGCCAAGAGGGCAGACTAACAGATACGCAGTATTTT. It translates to CASSQEGRLTDTQYF.

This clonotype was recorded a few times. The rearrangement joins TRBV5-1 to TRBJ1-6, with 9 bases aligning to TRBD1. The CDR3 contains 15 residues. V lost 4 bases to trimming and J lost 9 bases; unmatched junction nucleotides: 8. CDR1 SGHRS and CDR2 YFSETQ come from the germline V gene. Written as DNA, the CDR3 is TGCGCCAGCAGCCCGGGGACAGGGTGGAGTTCACCCCTCCACTTT. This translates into CASSPGTGWSSPLHF.